Listed here are 9 T cell receptor beta chains from one sample, sequenced in a study of OX40 agonist ivuxolimab in advanced cancers. The library relied on the immunoSEQ multiplex PCR assay. Drawn from immuneACCESS, this table holds only the in-frame rearrangements with V and J called that TCRdb kept. Clones are partly lost; checked studies trace under half to an unresolved V gene and leave the rest unexplained. For this sample there are about 79,000 clones; around 91% appear just once. Around 0.33% of the sample rests with the top ten. This sample comprised CD4+ or CD8+ T cells sorted from blood, obtained in a trial of the OX40 agonist ivuxolimab. These receptors were obtained from an adult with an advanced solid tumor such as melanoma, head and neck, liver or kidney cancer.

Note on this clone: Its ends do not fully match the called genes, so a read error is possible. This sequence joins TRBV27 and TRBJ2-4, with unresolved D. There are 13 residues in the CDR3. Per the germline V gene, CDR1 is MNHEY and CDR2 is SMNVEV (reference sequence). The CDR3 sequence is CASSFTAENIQYF. Here the CDR3 DNA reads TGTGCCAGCAGTTTCACAGCCGAAAACATTCAGTACTTC.

This rearrangement joins TRBV5-1 to TRBJ2-7; D remains unclear. CDR3 size: 12 residues. The germline V and J ends were trimmed by 5 bases and 3 bases, with 9 bases remaining between them. Germline-derived CDR1 and CDR2 are SGHRS and YFSETQ. The chain's CDR3 is CASSQAGYEQYF. For the CDR3, the DNA is TGCGCCAGCAGTCAGGCAGGCTACGAGCAGTACTTC.

The J gene is TRBJ1-3, the V gene TRBV6-5; possibly TRBD1 for D (5 bases). Trimming removed 1 base from V and 3 bases from J, with 13 bases in between. CDR3 length: 16 amino acids. Germline values: CDR1 MNHEY, CDR2 SVGAGI. In DNA, the CDR3 is TGTGCCAGCAGTTACTACCGGGGCACTTTTGGAAACACCATATATTTT. Protein product: CASSYYRGTFGNTIYF.

The CDR3 protein is CASQSERGTQYF. DNA of the CDR3: TGCGCCAGCCAATCGGAGCGTGGTACGCAGTATTTT. The chain links TRBV4-1 to TRBJ2-3; no clear D. CDR1 is MGHRA, CDR2 YSYEKL, per germline. Trimming took 8 bases from V and 8 from J, leaving 14 bases between them. CDR3 length equals 12 residues.

The V call is TRBV18, the J call TRBJ2-6; perhaps D is TRBD1 or TRBD2 (5 bases each). The CDR3 has 17 amino acids. V lost 2 bases and J lost 2, with 13 bases in between. CDR1 is KGHSH and CDR2 is LQKENI in the germline V gene. The CDR3 DNA reads as TGTGCCAGCTCACCAGGACCCGGGGCCCCTGGGGCCAACGTCCTGACTTTC. It yields the protein CASSPGPGAPGANVLTF.

The chain is built from TRBV5-1 and TRBJ2-3, with TRBD2 matching over 9 bases. The CDR3 extends over 14 amino acids. The J segment lost 6 bases and the V segment lost 4 bases, leaving 6 bases of the junction unmatched. Germline V gene sequence: CDR1 SGHRS, CDR2 YFSETQ. CDR3 sequence: CASSPGTSLDTQYF. CDR3 DNA sequence: TGCGCCAGCAGCCCCGGGACTAGCCTGGATACGCAGTATTTT.

The chain links TRBV5-1 to TRBJ1-2; D may be TRBD1 (5 bases). This CDR3 is built from 14 residues. The V end was cut by 2 bases, the J end by 4 bases, with 12 bases between. CDR1 is SGHRS, CDR2 YFSETQ, per germline. The CDR3 region is CASSLDPGPYGYTF. As DNA, the CDR3 is TGCGCCAGCAGCTTAGATCCGGGACCCTATGGCTACACCTTC.

The J gene is TRBJ2-5, the V gene TRBV5-1, with TRBD1 identical over 7 bases. Looked up from germline, CDR1 is SGHRS and CDR2 is YFSETQ. The ends lost 3 bases at V and 5 bases at J; junction bases unmatched: 13. This CDR3 comprises 16 residues. The CDR3 spells CASSSGREGAGETQYF. For the CDR3, the DNA is TGCGCCAGCAGCTCCGGTCGAGAGGGGGCCGGTGAGACCCAGTACTTC.

The V and J genes are TRBV5-1 and TRBJ2-7, with 12 bases matching TRBD2. CDR3 length equals 14 residues. Losses at the gene ends were 4 bases for V and 4 bases for J; bases not matched to a gene: 3. The germline CDR1 and CDR2 sequences are SGHRS and YFSETQ. CDR3 DNA sequence: TGCGCCAGCAGCCCTAGCGGGGGGGTTTACGAGCAGTACTTC. This sequence encodes CASSPSGGVYEQYF.